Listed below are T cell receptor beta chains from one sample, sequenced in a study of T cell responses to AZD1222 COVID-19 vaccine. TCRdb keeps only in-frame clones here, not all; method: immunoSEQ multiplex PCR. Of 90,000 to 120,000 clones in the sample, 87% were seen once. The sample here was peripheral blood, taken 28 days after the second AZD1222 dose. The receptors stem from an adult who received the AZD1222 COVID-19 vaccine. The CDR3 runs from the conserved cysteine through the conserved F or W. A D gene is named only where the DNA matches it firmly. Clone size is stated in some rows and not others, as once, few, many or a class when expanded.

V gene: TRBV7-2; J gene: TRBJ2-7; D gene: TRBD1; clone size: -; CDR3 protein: CASSSGTGTWEQYF; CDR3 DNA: TGTGCCAGCAGCTCGGGGACAGGGACTTGGGAGCAGTACTTC
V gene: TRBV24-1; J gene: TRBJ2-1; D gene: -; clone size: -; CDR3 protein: CATGEIGTPDNEQFF; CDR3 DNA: TGTGCCACCGGGGAAATTGGGACACCGGACAATGAGCAGTTCTTC
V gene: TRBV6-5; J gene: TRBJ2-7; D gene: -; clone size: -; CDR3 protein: CASYRDEQYF; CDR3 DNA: TGTGCCAGCTACAGGGACGAGCAGTACTTC
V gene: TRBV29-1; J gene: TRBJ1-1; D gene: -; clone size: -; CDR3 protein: CSVLYRMNTEAFF; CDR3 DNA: TGCAGCGTTTTATACAGGATGAACACTGAAGCTTTCTTT
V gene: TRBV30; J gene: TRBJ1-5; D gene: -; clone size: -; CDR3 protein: CAWSGLRGQPQHF; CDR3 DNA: TGTGCCTGGAGCGGCCTAAGGGGTCAGCCCCAGCATTTT
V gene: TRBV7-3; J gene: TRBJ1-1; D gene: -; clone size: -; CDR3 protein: CASSLNHGTEAFF; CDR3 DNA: TGTGCCAGCAGCTTAAATCACGGCACTGAAGCTTTCTTT
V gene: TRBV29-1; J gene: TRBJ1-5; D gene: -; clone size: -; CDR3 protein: CSVEDGDQPQHF; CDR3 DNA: TGCAGCGTTGAGGACGGGGATCAGCCCCAGCATTTT
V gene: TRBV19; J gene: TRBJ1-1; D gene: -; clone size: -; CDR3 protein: CASTVDYGRTEAFF; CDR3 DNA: TGTGCCAGTACTGTGGACTACGGAAGGACTGAAGCTTTCTTT
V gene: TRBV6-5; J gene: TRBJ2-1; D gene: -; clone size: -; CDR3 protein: CASSRRESYNEQFF; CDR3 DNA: TGTGCCAGCAGTAGACGGGAGAGCTACAATGAGCAGTTCTTC
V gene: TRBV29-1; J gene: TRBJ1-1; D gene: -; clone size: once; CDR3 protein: CSAQGGTGDTEAFF; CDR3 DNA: TGCAGCGCCCAAGGTGGGACCGGGGACACTGAAGCTTTCTTT
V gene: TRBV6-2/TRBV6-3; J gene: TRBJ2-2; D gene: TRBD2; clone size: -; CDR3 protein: CASSYSTAGWTGELFF; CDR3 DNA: TGTGCCAGCAGTTACTCGACAGCGGGGTGGACCGGGGAGCTGTTTTTT
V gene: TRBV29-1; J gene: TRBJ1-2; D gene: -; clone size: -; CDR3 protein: CSVEARVGAGGYTF; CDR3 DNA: TGCAGCGTTGAAGCCCGGGTGGGGGCTGGTGGCTACACCTTC
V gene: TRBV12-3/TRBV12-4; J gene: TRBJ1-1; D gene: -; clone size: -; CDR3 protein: CASNRGETEAFF; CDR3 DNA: TGTGCCAGCAATCGGGGTGAAACTGAAGCTTTCTTT
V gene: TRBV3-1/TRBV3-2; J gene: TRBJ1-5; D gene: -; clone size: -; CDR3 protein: CASSQGGGNQPQHF; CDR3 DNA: TGTGCCAGCAGCCAAGGGGGAGGGAATCAGCCCCAGCATTTT
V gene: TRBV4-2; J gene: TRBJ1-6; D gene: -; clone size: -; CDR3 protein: CASSQDPKGLYSPLHF; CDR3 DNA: TGTGCCAGCAGCCAAGATCCGAAGGGGCTCTATTCACCCCTCCACTTT
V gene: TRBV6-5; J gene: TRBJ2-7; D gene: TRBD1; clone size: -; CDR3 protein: CASTRDRVAYEQYF; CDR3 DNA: TGTGCCAGCACCCGGGACAGGGTAGCCTACGAGCAGTACTTC
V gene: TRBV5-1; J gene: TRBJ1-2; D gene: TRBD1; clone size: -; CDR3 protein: CASSSQGGSGYTF; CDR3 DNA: TGCGCCAGCAGCTCACAGGGGGGTTCTGGCTACACCTTC
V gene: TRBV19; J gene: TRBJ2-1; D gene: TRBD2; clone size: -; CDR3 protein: CASSMGGVRNEQFF; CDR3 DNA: TGTGCCAGTAGTATGGGGGGGGTAAGGAATGAGCAGTTCTTC
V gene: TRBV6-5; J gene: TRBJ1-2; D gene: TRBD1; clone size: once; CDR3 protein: CASSIGTGGGYGYTF; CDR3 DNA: TGTGCCAGCAGTATTGGGACAGGGGGCGGATATGGCTACACCTTC
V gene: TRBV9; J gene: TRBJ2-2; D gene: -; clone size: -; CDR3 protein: CASSVALSYRANTGELFF; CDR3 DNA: TGTGCCAGCAGCGTAGCTCTGTCGTACCGGGCGAACACCGGGGAGCTGTTTTTT
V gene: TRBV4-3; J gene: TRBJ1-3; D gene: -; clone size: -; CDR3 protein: CASSQDGSGRNTIYF; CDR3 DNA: TGCGCCAGCAGCCAAGATGGTTCAGGGAGAAACACCATATATTTT
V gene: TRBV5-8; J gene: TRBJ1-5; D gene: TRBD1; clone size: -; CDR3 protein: CASSNRGRNQPQHF; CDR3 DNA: TGTGCCAGCAGTAACAGGGGTCGCAATCAGCCCCAGCATTTT
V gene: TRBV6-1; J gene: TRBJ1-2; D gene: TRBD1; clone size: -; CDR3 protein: CASSDIGQGASYGYTF; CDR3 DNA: TGTGCCAGCAGTGATATTGGGCAGGGGGCTTCCTATGGCTACACCTTC
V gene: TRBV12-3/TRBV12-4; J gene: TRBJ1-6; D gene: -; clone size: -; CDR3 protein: CASSLSYYSPLHF; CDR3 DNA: TGTGCCAGCAGTTTATCCTACTATTCACCCCTCCACTTT
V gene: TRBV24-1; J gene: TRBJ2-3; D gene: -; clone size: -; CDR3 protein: CATSDPSRGTDTQYF; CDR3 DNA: TGTGCCACCAGTGATCCATCTCGTGGGACAGATACGCAGTATTTT
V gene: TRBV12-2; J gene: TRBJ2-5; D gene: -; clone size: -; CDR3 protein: CASRLEHPIVVGYWETQYF; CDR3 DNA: TGTGCAAGTCGCTTGGAGCACCCTATTGTAGTGGGATATTGGGAGACCCAGTACTTC
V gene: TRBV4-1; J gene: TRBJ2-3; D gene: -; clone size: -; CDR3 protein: CASSQLQGGTSTDTQYF; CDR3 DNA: TGCGCCAGCAGCCAGCTCCAGGGGGGGACTAGCACAGATACGCAGTATTTT
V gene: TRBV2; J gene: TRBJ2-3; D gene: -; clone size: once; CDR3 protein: CASSPRGGGKSTDTQYF; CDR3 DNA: TGTGCCAGCAGCCCAAGGGGTGGCGGCAAAAGCACAGATACGCAGTATTTT
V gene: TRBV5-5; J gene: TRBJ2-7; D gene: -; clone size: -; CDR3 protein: CASSLVGGNYEQYF; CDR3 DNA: TGTGCCAGCAGCTTGGTTGGGGGGAACTACGAGCAGTACTTC
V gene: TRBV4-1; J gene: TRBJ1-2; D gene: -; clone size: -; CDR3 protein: CASSQLSIGRAGRYTF; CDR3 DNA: TGCGCCAGCAGCCAACTATCTATCGGACGGGCAGGACGGTACACCTTC
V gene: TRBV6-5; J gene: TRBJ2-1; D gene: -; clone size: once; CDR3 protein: CASSPYTGFYNEQFF; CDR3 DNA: TGTGCCAGCAGTCCTTACACGGGGTTCTACAATGAGCAGTTCTTC
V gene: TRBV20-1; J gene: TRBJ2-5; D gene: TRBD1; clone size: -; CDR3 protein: CSASRPGTAKETQYF; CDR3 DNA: TGCAGTGCTAGTCGGCCGGGGACAGCCAAAGAGACCCAGTACTTC
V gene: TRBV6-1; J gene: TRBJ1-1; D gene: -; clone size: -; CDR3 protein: CASSEYRGNTEAFF; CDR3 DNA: TGTGCCAGCAGTGAATACCGGGGGAACACTGAAGCTTTCTTT
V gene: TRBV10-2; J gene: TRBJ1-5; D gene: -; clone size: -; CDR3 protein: CASSPTRSQPQHF; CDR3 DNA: TGCGCCAGCAGCCCGACGCGTAGTCAGCCCCAGCATTTT
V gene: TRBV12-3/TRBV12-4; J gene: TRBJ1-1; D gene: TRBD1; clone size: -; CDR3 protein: CASGDRVNTEAFF; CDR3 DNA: TGTGCCAGCGGTGACAGGGTCAACACTGAAGCTTTCTTT
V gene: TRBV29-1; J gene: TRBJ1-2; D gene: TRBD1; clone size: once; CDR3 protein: CSVERQGSNYGYTF; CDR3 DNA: TGCAGCGTAGAACGACAGGGTTCTAACTATGGCTACACCTTC
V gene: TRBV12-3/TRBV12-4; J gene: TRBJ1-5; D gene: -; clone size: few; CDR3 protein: CASKAGPEVPQHF; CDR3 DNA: TGTGCCAGCAAAGCAGGGCCCGAAGTTCCCCAGCATTTT
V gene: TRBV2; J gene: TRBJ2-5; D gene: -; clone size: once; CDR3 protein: CASSPGSQETQYF; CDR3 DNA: TGTGCCAGCAGCCCGGGGAGCCAAGAGACCCAGTACTTC
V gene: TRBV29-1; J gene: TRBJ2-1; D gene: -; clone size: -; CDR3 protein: CSVGGVTDNEQFF; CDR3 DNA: TGCAGCGTTGGTGGCGTAACAGACAATGAGCAGTTCTTC
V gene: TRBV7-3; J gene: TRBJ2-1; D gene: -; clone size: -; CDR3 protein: CASSLSTGREQFF; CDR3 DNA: TGTGCCAGCAGCTTAAGTACAGGGCGAGAGCAGTTCTTC
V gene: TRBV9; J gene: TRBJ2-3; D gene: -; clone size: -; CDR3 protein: CASSVGNSLDTQYF; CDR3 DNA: TGTGCCAGCAGCGTAGGGAACAGCCTAGATACGCAGTATTTT
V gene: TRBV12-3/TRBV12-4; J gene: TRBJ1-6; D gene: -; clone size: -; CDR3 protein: CASSLADSPLHF; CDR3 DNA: TGTGCCAGCAGTTTAGCGGATTCACCCCTCCACTTT
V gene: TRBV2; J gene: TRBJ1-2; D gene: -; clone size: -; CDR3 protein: CASSQQVGRTGYTF; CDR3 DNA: TGTGCCAGCAGTCAGCAGGTAGGACGGACTGGCTACACCTTC
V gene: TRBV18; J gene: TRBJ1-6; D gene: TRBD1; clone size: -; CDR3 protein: CASSRNTGTGTGVSPLHF; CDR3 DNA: TGTGCCAGCTCTCGCAACACCGGGACAGGGACAGGGGTGTCACCCCTCCACTTT